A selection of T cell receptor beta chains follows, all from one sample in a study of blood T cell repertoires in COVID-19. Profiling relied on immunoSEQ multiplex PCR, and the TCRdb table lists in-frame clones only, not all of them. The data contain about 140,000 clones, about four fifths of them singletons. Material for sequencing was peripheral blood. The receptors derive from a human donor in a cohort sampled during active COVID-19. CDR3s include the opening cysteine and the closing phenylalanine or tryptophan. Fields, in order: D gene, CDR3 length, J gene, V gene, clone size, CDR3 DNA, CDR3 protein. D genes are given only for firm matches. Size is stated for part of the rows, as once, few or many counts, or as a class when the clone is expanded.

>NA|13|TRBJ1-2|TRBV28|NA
TGTGCCAGCAGGGGGGTGGGGGCCGGAGGCTACACCTTC
CASRGVGAGGYTF
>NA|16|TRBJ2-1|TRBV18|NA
TGTGCCAGCTCACCAGCACTCAGCGGTAGCTACAATGAGCAGTTCTTC
CASSPALSGSYNEQFF
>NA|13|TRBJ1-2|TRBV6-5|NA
TGTGCCAGCAGTTACGGGCAGGCCTATGGCTACACCTTC
CASSYGQAYGYTF
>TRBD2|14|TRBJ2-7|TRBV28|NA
TGTGCCAGCAGTGAGACTAGCGCCCTATACGAGCAGTACTTC
CASSETSALYEQYF
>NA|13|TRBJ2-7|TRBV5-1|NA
TGCGCCAGCAGTTTGGGGGGCATCTACGAGCAGTACTTC
CASSLGGIYEQYF
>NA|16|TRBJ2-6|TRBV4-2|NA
TGTGCCAGCAGCCAAGATTTGGGGGCCGGGGCCAACGTCCTGACTTTC
CASSQDLGAGANVLTF
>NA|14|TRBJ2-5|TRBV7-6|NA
TGTGCCAGCAGCCCGTCTACGGGGGTGGAGACCCAGTACTTC
CASSPSTGVETQYF
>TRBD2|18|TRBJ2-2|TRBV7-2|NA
TGTGCCAGCAGCTTAGAACTAGCGGGAGGCATTAACACCGGGGAGCTGTTTTTT
CASSLELAGGINTGELFF
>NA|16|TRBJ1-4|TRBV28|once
TGTGCCAGCAGTCCCGGGGGGGTCGGGACTAATGAAAAACTGTTTTTT
CASSPGGVGTNEKLFF
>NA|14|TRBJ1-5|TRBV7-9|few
TGTGCCAGCAGCTTAGGGCAGGGGAATCAGCCCCAGCATTTT
CASSLGQGNQPQHF
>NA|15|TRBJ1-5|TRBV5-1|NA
TGCGCCAGCAGCTTGGTAGCAGGGGCCGGTCAGCCCCAGCATTTT
CASSLVAGAGQPQHF
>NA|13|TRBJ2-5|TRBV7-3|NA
TGTGCCAGCAGCTTTCAATACCAAGAGACCCAGTACTTC
CASSFQYQETQYF
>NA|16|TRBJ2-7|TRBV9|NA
TGTGCCAGCAGCGTAGGGGAGTGGGCGGGGTCGTACGAGCAGTACTTC
CASSVGEWAGSYEQYF
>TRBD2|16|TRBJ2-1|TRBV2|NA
TGTGCCAGCACCCCATTGGGACTAGCGGGAACGATTGAGCAGTTCTTC
CASTPLGLAGTIEQFF
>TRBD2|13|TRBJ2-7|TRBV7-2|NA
TGTGCCAGCAGCGAGACTAGCGGCTACGAGCAGTACTTC
CASSETSGYEQYF
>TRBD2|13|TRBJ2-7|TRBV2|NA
TGTGCCAGCGTAGCGGGACTCTCCTACGAGCAGTACTTC
CASVAGLSYEQYF